The entry that follows covers one T cell receptor (beta chain) sequence. This clonotype was observed many times. Its antigen remains unidentified. The input lacks base qualities; no much larger clone sits a single base away. Because the library targeted alpha chains, this beta chain is an off-target read whose size means little. This specimen comes from a study of spatial heterogeneity in lung cancer (dated by TCRdb to the late 2010s). Background for the entire study: More beta-chain than alpha-chain transcripts were consistently detected, likely reflecting higher beta-chain transcript abundance. In tumor regions, TCR transcript counts showed a strong correlation with a T cell transcriptional module score derived from matched bulk RNA-seq. In the raw uncorrected reads, each unique combination of TCR and UMI appeared more than ten times on average. The study quantitatively compared TCR alpha and beta repertoires across multiple tumor regions, matched nontumor lung and blood in non-small cell lung cancer. Nonsynonymous mutation counts, determined by whole-exome sequencing of tumor tissue, were related to TCR repertoire features. Both alpha and beta chains were TCR-sequenced in 200 or so tumor regions, under 85 matched nontumor lung samples and some 56 PBMC samples obtained at surgery.

Points the paper makes about the study in general: Additional single-cell paired TCR alpha and beta sequencing was considered necessary to confirm, at a functional level, the hypothesis that regional TCRs recognize regional mutations. The count of ubiquitous expanded TCRs correlated with the count of ubiquitous nonsynonymous mutations, and the count of regional expanded TCRs correlated with the count of regional nonsynonymous mutations. The number of expanded intratumoral alpha and beta TCRs correlated with the tumor nonsynonymous mutation count. TCR-seq was estimated to cover only roughly 7% of tumor T cells for alpha chains and 13% for beta chains.

The intended sense of this specimen's time point label: sample taken at primary tumor resection. The donors were about 71 patients from the lung TRACERx cohort who had early-stage, untreated non-small cell lung cancer. TCR sequencing used whole RNA extracted from tumor and nontumor lung tissue, or from cryopreserved PBMC samples, without cell sorting. Patients were selected for TCR sequencing only if sufficient RNA was available from at least two tumor regions. Before selection, tumor and adjacent nontumor lung specimens were reviewed by a lung pathologist. The library relied on 5' RACE. TCRdb shows the sequencer as NextSeq 500. In the TCR library protocol, a unique molecular identifier was attached to each TCR cDNA molecule so that PCR and sequencing errors could be corrected. Per the source publication's procedure: TCR identification, UMI-based error correction and CDR3 extraction were performed with Decombinator tools. Expanded TCRs were defined as those above a frequency of 2 per 1,000, corresponding to the top 1% of the tumor frequency distribution. Expanded tumor TCRs statistically deemed absent (corrected P<0.05) from at least one tumor region were classed as regional, and all other expanded tumor TCRs were classed as ubiquitous. Renyi diversity was calculated using the R vegan package after each repertoire was subsampled 100 times to 5,000 TCRs. CDR3 similarity networks were built from amino acid triplet string-kernel similarity, connecting CDR3s with pairwise similarity above 0.82. TCRdb took the public reads, trimmed them with fastp at Q25, ran MiXCR for clone calling and kept in-frame beta chains. Identical CDR3 proteins give one entry, which carries the most common genes and DNA. V and J calls and clone size were set by TCRdb, not the authors. The table for this sample lists 15,000 to 20,000 distinct CDR3 sequences; around 6.2% of them were counted only once. The ten largest clones represent about 6.8% of the sample.

The CDR3 has 13 amino acids, counting the end cysteine and phenylalanine. The only DNA kept is the CDR3, 39 bases in frame from the first base. In the germline V gene, CDR1 corresponds to MRHNA and CDR2 to SNTAGT. The V end gives up 10 bases and the J end 3 bases, leaving 2 bases in the junction not matched to a gene. This clonotype originated in a male donor with early-stage non-small cell lung cancer. Here the sequenced sample was lung tumor tissue, taken at surgery. The chain is assembled from TRBV6-4 and TRBJ2-2, with 10 bases matching TRBD2. The CDR3 has the sequence CATSGSYTGELFF. The DNA sequence is as follows: TGTGCCACTAGCGGGAGTTACACCGGGGAGCTGTTTTTT.